This T cell receptor (beta chain) was recorded in a study of blood T cells in healthy people across ages. Study-wide points: Per million T cells, TCR beta diversity dropped roughly linearly as age increased. The unknown donor CMV status may have confounded expanded clonotype changes.

A note on this clonotype: What it recognizes is unknown.

For the second PCR, which ran for roughly 7 to 11 cycles, a sample-barcoded 5' primer and a J-beta primer mix were used. Each cDNA molecule was tagged by a template-switch adaptor with 12 random nucleotides. In TCRdb, the 5' RACE reads were re-called with MiXCR into one record per CDR3 protein. The sample includes around 1,600,000 distinct CDR3 sequences, approximately 42% of them seen just once. Germline V CDR1 and CDR2: SQVTM, ANQGSEA. This CDR3 contains 15 residues. Between the trimmed V and J ends, which lost 4 bases and 4 bases, there was a span of 19 bases. The material sequenced was blood. The rearrangement uses TRBV29-1 and TRBJ1-1; a possible D gene is TRBD1 (5 bases). The origin of this receptor is a woman aged 18-35 years in good health. CDR3 protein: CSVAGGWTSGTEAFF. The DNA for the CDR3 is TGCAGCGTTGCGGGGGGATGGACTTCGGGCACTGAAGCTTTCTTT.